The 22 T cell receptor beta chains below were found in one sample sequenced in a study of OX40 agonist ivuxolimab in advanced cancers. Sequencing was performed with immunoSEQ multiplex PCR; in TCRdb, only in-frame clones are kept and a portion is missing. Here the sample spans over 75,000 clones, under 95% being singletons. The sample in question was CD4+ or CD8+ T cells sorted from blood, obtained in a trial of the OX40 agonist ivuxolimab. The receptors come from an adult with an advanced solid tumor such as melanoma, head and neck, liver or kidney cancer.

J is TRBJ2-5 and V is TRBV2, with 10 bases identical to TRBD2. The CDR3 has 15 amino acids. In germline, CDR1 is SNHLY, CDR2 FYNNEI. Losses at the gene ends were 1 base for V and 4 bases for J; bases not matched to a gene: 3. The CDR3 spells CASSEGLAGGETQYF. The CDR3 bases are TGTGCCAGCAGTGAAGGGTTAGCGGGGGGAGAGACCCAGTACTTC. The variable domain in full, with the rest retrieved from reference TRBV2 and TRBJ2-5, is EPEVTQTPSHQVTQMGQEVILRCVPISNHLYFYWYRQILGQKVEFLVSFYNNEISEKSEIFDDQFSVERPDGSNFTLKIRSTKLEDSAMYFCASSEGLAGGETQYFGPGTRLLVL.

The V call is TRBV6-1, the J call TRBJ2-7; 10 nucleotides line up with TRBD1. J was trimmed by 2 bases and V by 9 bases; bases with no gene match: 10. Looked up from germline, CDR1 is MNHNS and CDR2 is SASEGT. There are 15 residues in the CDR3. CDR3 loop: CARGQPGTGAYEQYF. DNA for the CDR3: TGTGCCAGGGGTCAGCCCGGGACAGGGGCCTACGAGCAGTACTTC.

The rearrangement links TRBV7-2 to TRBJ1-1, with D tentatively TRBD1 (5 bases). The CDR3 sequence is 13 residues long. The V end lost 4 bases, the J end lost 1 base, and 7 bases lay between the germline ends. Germline lookup yields CDR1 SGHTA and CDR2 FQGNSA. The CDR3 loop reads CASSSGQNTEAFF. The DNA for the CDR3 is TGTGCCAGCAGCTCCGGACAGAACACTGAAGCTTTCTTT.

This clone was detected once. The chain combines TRBV7-2 with TRBJ1-5; D remains ambiguous. Germline CDR1 reads SGHTA; CDR2 reads FQGNSA. Between the trimmed V and J ends, which lost 4 bases and 3 bases, there was a span of 7 bases. This CDR3 comprises 13 residues. In DNA, the CDR3 is TGTGCCAGCAGCTCCACCTACAATCAGCCCCAGCATTTT. Residues: CASSSTYNQPQHF. Looking up the rest from reference TRBV7-2 and TRBJ1-5 gives the full variable domain: GAGVSQSPSNKVTEKGKDVELRCDPISGHTALYWYRQSLGQGLEFLIYFQGNSAPDKSGLPSDRFSAERTGGSVSTLTIQRTQQEDSAVYLCASSSTYNQPQHFGDGTRLSIL.

This clone was seen just once. The CDR3 DNA reads TGTGCCTGGAGTGTAAGGGACAACTATGGCTACACCTTC. Its protein product is CAWSVRDNYGYTF. The chain joins TRBV30 to TRBJ1-2; possible D gene TRBD1, 5 bases. Trimming shortened V by 0 bases and J by 2 bases, and 7 bases separated the two germline ends. The CDR3 runs to 13 residues. CDR1 is GTSNPN and CDR2 is SVGIG in the germline V gene (reference sequence).

The V call is TRBV7-9, the J call TRBJ2-3; TRBD2 might be the D (6 bases). This CDR3 comprises 14 residues. Between the trimmed V and J ends, which lost 1 base and 3 bases, there was a span of 8 bases. CDR1 and CDR2 (germline): SEHNR, FQNEAQ (reference sequence). The CDR3 nucleotides are TGTGCCAGCAGCTTAGATCGGGGGACAGATACGCAGTATTTT. This encodes CASSLDRGTDTQYF.

The chain couples TRBV6-5 to TRBJ1-4; no definite D call. The CDR3 consists of 13 residues. The ends were cut back, 0 bases at V and 13 bases at J, with 12 bases in the middle. From germline, CDR1 is MNHEY and CDR2 SVGAGI. CDR3 sequence (DNA): TGTGCCAGCAGTTACTCTATCGGGAAAGCACTGTTTTTT. Its protein product is CASSYSIGKALFF.

This rearrangement joins TRBV6-6 to TRBJ2-7; TRBD1 might be the D (6 bases). CDR1 MNHNY and CDR2 SVGAGI come from the germline V gene (reference sequence). Trimming pared 6 bases from V and 1 base from J, leaving 13 bases between. This CDR3 is built from 14 residues. This CDR3 reads CASRTQGTSYEQYF. CDR3 sequence (DNA): TGTGCCAGCAGGACACAGGGTACATCCTACGAGCAGTACTTC.

The rearrangement links TRBV9 to TRBJ2-7; D is unresolved. The CDR3 sequence is 13 residues long. V was pared by 3 bases and J by 2 bases, with 9 bases between. CDR1 and CDR2 (germline): SGDLS, YYNGEE. The CDR3 here is CASSGQAAYEQYF. DNA for the CDR3: TGTGCCAGCAGCGGCCAGGCCGCCTACGAGCAGTACTTC. Looking up the rest from reference TRBV9 and TRBJ2-7 gives the full variable domain: DSGVTQTPKHLITATGQRVTLRCSPRSGDLSVYWYQQSLDQGLQFLIQYYNGEERAKGNILERFSAQQFPDLHSELNLSSLELGDSALYFCASSGQAAYEQYFGPGTRLTVT.

This rearrangement joins TRBV6-6 to TRBJ2-5; a possible D gene is TRBD2 (5 bases). This CDR3 region has 13 residues. V lost 6 bases to trimming and J lost 4 bases, with 12 bases between them. The germline V gene has CDR1 MNHNY and CDR2 SVGAGI (reference sequence). The CDR3 sequence: CASRRRSVETQYF. The CDR3 coding sequence is TGTGCCAGCAGGAGGAGGTCGGTAGAGACCCAGTACTTC.

This chain connects TRBV15 to TRBJ2-1, with TRBD2 identical over 10 bases. Germline values: CDR1 LNHNV, CDR2 YYDKDF (reference sequence). This CDR3 is 17 amino acids long. With 0 bases clipped from V and 5 bases from J, the junction kept 7 bases outside the gene matches. The CDR3 DNA follows: TGTGCCACCAGCAGAGATGCTTCTAGCGGGGGAGACAATGAGCAGTTCTTC. Its protein is CATSRDASSGGDNEQFF.

This clone was detected only once. V and J are TRBV28 and TRBJ2-3; tentative D call: TRBD2 (6 bases). The germline V and J ends were trimmed by 5 bases and 3 bases, with 9 bases remaining between them. The V gene's germline CDR1 is MDHEN and CDR2 SYDVKM. The CDR3 has 13 amino acids. Written as DNA, the CDR3 is TGTGCCAGCAGTGCTGGGGGGACAGATACGCAGTATTTT. Its protein product is CASSAGGTDTQYF.

The V call is TRBV5-1, the J call TRBJ2-1, with D possibly being TRBD1 (6 bases). Germline values: CDR1 SGHRS, CDR2 YFSETQ. The ends were cut back, 3 bases at V and 3 bases at J, with 10 bases in the middle. This CDR3 spans 14 amino acids. The CDR3 DNA is TGCGCCAGCAGCTCTACAGGGATCTACAATGAGCAGTTCTTC. The encoded protein is CASSSTGIYNEQFF.

V usage is TRBV6-6 and J usage is TRBJ2-3; the match to TRBD2 covers 8 bases. Germline-derived CDR1 and CDR2 are MNHNY and SVGAGI (reference sequence). The CDR3 totals 15 residues. Unmatched junction bases numbered 10, after V lost 6 bases and J lost 5 bases. CDR3 DNA: TGTGCCAGCAGGACCAGCGGGGGCGGGGGAGATACGCAGTATTTT. Translating it yields CASRTSGGGGDTQYF.

This clone occurred once. The gene calls are TRBV19 and TRBJ1-1; no clear D. The V gene lost 4 bases and the J gene lost 1 base, with 10 bases spanning the gap. CDR1 is LNHDA and CDR2 is SQIVND in the germline V gene (reference sequence). The CDR3 covers 14 residues. The CDR3 DNA reads as TGTGCCAGTAGTACCACAACGGCGAACACTGAAGCTTTCTTT. Translation gives CASSTTTANTEAFF.

The gene calls are TRBV10-3 and TRBJ1-4, with 12 bases fitting TRBD1. J gave up 5 bases and V 10 bases, and 17 bases lay outside the gene matches. This CDR3 contains 18 residues. Germline V CDR1 and CDR2: ENHRY, SYGVKD. CDR3 nucleotides: TGTGCCACCAACTCCGGGACAGGGGGCCCGCGGGCGAATGAAAAACTGTTTTTT. It specifies CATNSGTGGPRANEKLFF.

J is TRBJ2-3 and V is TRBV14, with 8 bases aligning to TRBD2. Germline V gene lookup returns CDR1 SGHDN and CDR2 FVKESK. V was clipped by 0 bases and J by 1 base; unmatched bases: 6. The length of the CDR3 is 17 residues. The CDR3 coding sequence is TGTGCCAGCAGCCAAGATTACGGCGGGGGGCGCACAGATACGCAGTATTTT. Translation gives CASSQDYGGGRTDTQYF. Looking up the rest from reference TRBV14 and TRBJ2-3 gives the full variable domain: EAGVTQFPSHSVIEKGQTVTLRCDPISGHDNLYWYRRVMGKEIKFLLHFVKESKQDESGMPNNRFLAERTGGTYSTLKVQPAELEDSGVYFCASSQDYGGGRTDTQYFGPGTRLTVL.

The chain combines TRBV19 with TRBJ1-2; 8 bases are a match to TRBD1. The CDR3 covers 14 residues. J was trimmed by 8 bases and V by 5 bases; bases with no gene match: 10. Per germline, CDR1 LNHDA and CDR2 SQIVND (reference sequence). The CDR3 DNA reads as TGTGCCAGTAGTCGTATAACCGGGACAGGAGGCTACACCTTC. This codes for CASSRITGTGGYTF. The full variable domain, rest sourced from reference TRBV19 and TRBJ1-2, is DGGITQSPKYLFRKEGQNVTLSCEQNLNHDAMYWYRQDPGQGLRLIYYSQIVNDFQKGDIAEGYSVSREKKESFPLTVTSAQKNPTAFYLCASSRITGTGGYTFGSGTRLTVV.

V is TRBV19 and J is TRBJ1-5; maybe TRBD1 (6 bases). The CDR3 length is 18 residues. Per germline, CDR1 LNHDA and CDR2 SQIVND (reference sequence). The V gene lost 3 bases and the J gene lost 0 bases, with 18 bases spanning the gap. The CDR3 reads CASSIGGPDVSSNQPQHF. The CDR3 DNA reads TGTGCCAGTAGTATTGGGGGGCCCGACGTGTCTAGCAATCAGCCCCAGCATTTT.

The chain links TRBV11-2 to TRBJ2-7; D unclear. Germline assignment: CDR1 SGHAT and CDR2 FQNNGV. CDR3 length: 11 amino acids. Trimming shortened V by 1 base and J by 6 bases, and 4 bases separated the two germline ends. CDR3 in DNA: TGTGCCAGCAGCTTAGGGCGCGAGCAGTACTTC. It codes for CASSLGREQYF.

This clone showed up just once. This chain uses TRBV6-6 with TRBJ1-1, with D possibly being TRBD1 (5 bases). This CDR3 has 15 amino acids. V shed 0 bases and J shed 3 bases, with 11 bases lying between them. Germline V gene lookup returns CDR1 MNHNY and CDR2 SVGAGI (reference sequence). CDR3: CASSYSWTSDTEAFF. DNA of the CDR3: TGTGCCAGCAGTTACTCTTGGACATCAGACACTGAAGCTTTCTTT.

This clone was seen only once. The chain uses TRBV11-3 and TRBJ2-1; D gene unclear. V gave up 1 base and J gave up 6 bases, with 4 bases separating them. CDR1 is SGHNT, CDR2 YENEEA, per germline. CDR3 length: 12 residues. CDR3 sequence reads: CASSLGLNEQFF. Here the CDR3 DNA reads TGTGCCAGCAGCTTAGGCCTCAATGAGCAGTTCTTC.